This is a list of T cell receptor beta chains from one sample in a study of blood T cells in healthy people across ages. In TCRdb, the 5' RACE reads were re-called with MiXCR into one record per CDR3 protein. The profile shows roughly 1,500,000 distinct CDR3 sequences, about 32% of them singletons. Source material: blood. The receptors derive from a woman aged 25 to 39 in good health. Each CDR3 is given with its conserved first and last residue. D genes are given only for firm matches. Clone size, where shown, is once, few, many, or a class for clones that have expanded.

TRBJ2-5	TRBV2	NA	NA	CASTYRDGETQYF
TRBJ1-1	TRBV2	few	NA	CASTYRKNTEAFF
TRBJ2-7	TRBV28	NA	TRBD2	CATETSGRYEQYF
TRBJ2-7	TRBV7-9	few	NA	CASSLDPWEQYF
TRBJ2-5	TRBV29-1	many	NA	CSVEFLQETQYF
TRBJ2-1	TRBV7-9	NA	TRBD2	CASSLGRLAGSNEQFF
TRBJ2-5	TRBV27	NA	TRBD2	CASLGRASGQEIQYF
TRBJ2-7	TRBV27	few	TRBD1	CASSLLGTGGNLYEQYF
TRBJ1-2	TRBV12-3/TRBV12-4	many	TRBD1	CASSSGQYYGYTF
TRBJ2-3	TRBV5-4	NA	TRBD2	CASSLVAGGSKRTDTQYF
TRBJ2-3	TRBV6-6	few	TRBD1	CASRTGQGAQWYF
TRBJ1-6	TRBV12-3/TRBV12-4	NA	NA	CASSLGPGAGPLHF
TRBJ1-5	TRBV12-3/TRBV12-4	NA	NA	CASSFVSGRDQPQHF
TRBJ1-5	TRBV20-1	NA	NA	CSASEGPIFSNQPQHF
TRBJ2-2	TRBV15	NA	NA	CATVRVLGGELFF
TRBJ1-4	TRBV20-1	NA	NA	CSALEGHSEKLFF
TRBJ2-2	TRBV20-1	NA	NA	CSASPTRAYLNTGELFF
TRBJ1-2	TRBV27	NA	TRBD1	CASSPRDRGRGYTF
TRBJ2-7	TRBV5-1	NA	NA	CASSDNTGGGEQYF
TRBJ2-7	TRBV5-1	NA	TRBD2	CASSFTSAGGYEQYF
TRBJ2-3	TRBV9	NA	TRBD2	CASSAGLAGGLVTDTQYF
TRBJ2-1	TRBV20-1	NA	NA	CSAPRGSREQFF
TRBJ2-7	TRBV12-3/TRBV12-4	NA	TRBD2	CASSPSGRVSHGQYF
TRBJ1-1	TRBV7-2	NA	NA	CASSPGIENTEAFF
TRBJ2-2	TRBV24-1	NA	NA	CATNWGPGGELFF
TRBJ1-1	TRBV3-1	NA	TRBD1	CASSPSGDRASAFF
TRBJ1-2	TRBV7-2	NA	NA	CAFGGGHDGYTF
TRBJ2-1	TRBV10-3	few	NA	CAISEDLYSRENSYNEQFF
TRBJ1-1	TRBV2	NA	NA	CASSGARGGLMNTEAFF
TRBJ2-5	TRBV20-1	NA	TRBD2	CSARDETGLAGIRRETQYF
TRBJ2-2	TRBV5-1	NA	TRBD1	CAGSLQGAVGELFF
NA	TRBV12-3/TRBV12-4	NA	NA	CAGSVGGEQYF
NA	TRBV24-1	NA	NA	CATSSRRRETQYF
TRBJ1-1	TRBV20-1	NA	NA	CSARSSRRNTEAFF
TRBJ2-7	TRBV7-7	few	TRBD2	CASSSRTLAGGYEQYF
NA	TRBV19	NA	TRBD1	CASKLQGANDEQYF
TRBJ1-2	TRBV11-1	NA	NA	CASSLSGTPGYTF
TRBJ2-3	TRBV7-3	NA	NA	CASSLRAGEGDTQYF
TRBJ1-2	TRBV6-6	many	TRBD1	CASSFPGQGSYGYTF
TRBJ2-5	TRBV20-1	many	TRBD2	CSASRLAGVETQYF
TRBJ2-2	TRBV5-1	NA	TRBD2	CASSLDPGRGTGELFF
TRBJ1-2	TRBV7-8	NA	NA	CASSQARGRPNYGYTF
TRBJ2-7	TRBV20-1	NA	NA	CSASTPDGFSYEQYF
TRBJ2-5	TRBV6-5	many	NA	CASLRGETQYF
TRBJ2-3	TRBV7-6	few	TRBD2	CASSLALVAGEDTDTQYF